This is a list of T cell receptor beta chains from one sample in a study of shared clonotypes between healthy human individuals. This table comes from immunoSEQ multiplex PCR, and its TCRdb copy is limited to in-frame clones, with some not included. Of some 1 million clones listed, 65% to 80% are singletons. Sequencing used memory CD4+ T cells sorted from blood. The receptors here all came from a man aged 18-30 years in good health. CDR3s include the opening cysteine and the closing phenylalanine or tryptophan. The order of the fields is J gene, D gene, V gene, clone size, CDR3 DNA, CDR3 protein. The D gene is left open where the match is weak. Clone size, where shown, is once, few, many, or a class for clones that have expanded.

j_call: TRBJ1-2; d_call: .; v_call: TRBV5-1; clone_size: .; cdr3_nt: TGCGCCAGTACGGACGGTTTTGGCTACACCTTC; cdr3_aa: CASTDGFGYTF
j_call: TRBJ2-3; d_call: TRBD2; v_call: TRBV11-2; clone_size: .; cdr3_nt: TGTGCCAGCAGCTTCCTAGCGGGAGTTCGCACAGATACGCAGTATTTT; cdr3_aa: CASSFLAGVRTDTQYF
j_call: TRBJ2-2; d_call: TRBD2; v_call: TRBV7-3; clone_size: .; cdr3_nt: TGTGCCAGCAGCCGGGGAGGGGACGCCGGGGAGCTGTTTTTT; cdr3_aa: CASSRGGDAGELFF
j_call: TRBJ2-7; d_call: .; v_call: TRBV25-1; clone_size: .; cdr3_nt: TGTGCCAGCAGGAGTTCCTACGAGCAGTACTTC; cdr3_aa: CASRSSYEQYF
j_call: TRBJ1-2; d_call: .; v_call: TRBV30; clone_size: few; cdr3_nt: TGTGCCTGGAGTGTGGTAGGGGTCTACACCTTC; cdr3_aa: CAWSVVGVYTF
j_call: TRBJ2-3; d_call: TRBD2; v_call: TRBV4-1; clone_size: .; cdr3_nt: TGCGCCAGCAGCCAAGAGACCGGGGGCGGGGGGCTTAGCACAGATACGCAGTATTTT; cdr3_aa: CASSQETGGGGLSTDTQYF
j_call: TRBJ2-3; d_call: .; v_call: TRBV11-3; clone_size: .; cdr3_nt: TGTGCCAGCAGTTTCGGGAATAAGCAGTATTTT; cdr3_aa: CASSFGNKQYF
j_call: TRBJ2-1; d_call: .; v_call: TRBV10-3; clone_size: .; cdr3_nt: TGTGCCATCAGTGTGTCGGCGGGGTGGTACAATGAGCAGTTCTTC; cdr3_aa: CAISVSAGWYNEQFF
j_call: TRBJ1-2; d_call: .; v_call: TRBV2; clone_size: .; cdr3_nt: TGTGCCAGCAGTCCACCTTTTAGAACAGTCTATGGCTACACCTTC; cdr3_aa: CASSPPFRTVYGYTF
j_call: TRBJ1-6; d_call: .; v_call: TRBV30; clone_size: many; cdr3_nt: TGTGCCTATTCCGGATCTCCCGGTTCACCCCTCCACTTT; cdr3_aa: CAYSGSPGSPLHF
j_call: TRBJ2-2; d_call: .; v_call: TRBV2; clone_size: .; cdr3_nt: TGTGCCAGCAACCCGTCGGGGATTGGGGAGCTGTTTTTT; cdr3_aa: CASNPSGIGELFF
j_call: TRBJ2-7; d_call: .; v_call: TRBV2; clone_size: .; cdr3_nt: TGTGCCAGCAATTTGGTCTACTCCTACGAGCAGTACTTC; cdr3_aa: CASNLVYSYEQYF
j_call: TRBJ2-3; d_call: TRBD1; v_call: TRBV7-9; clone_size: .; cdr3_nt: TGTGCCAGCAGCGAGGACAGGGGGTTCCCTAGCACAGATACGCAGTATTTT; cdr3_aa: CASSEDRGFPSTDTQYF
j_call: TRBJ2-7; d_call: .; v_call: TRBV5-1; clone_size: .; cdr3_nt: TGCGCCAGCAGCCCCACCCAGGGCCAATCCCTCGAGCAGTACTTC; cdr3_aa: CASSPTQGQSLEQYF
j_call: TRBJ2-2; d_call: .; v_call: TRBV19; clone_size: .; cdr3_nt: TGTGCCAGTAGAAAAGACAGGATTAACACCGGGGAGCTGTTTTTT; cdr3_aa: CASRKDRINTGELFF
j_call: TRBJ1-5; d_call: .; v_call: TRBV28; clone_size: .; cdr3_nt: TGTGCCAGTAAAGGGGGTTCTCAGCCCCAGCATTTT; cdr3_aa: CASKGGSQPQHF
j_call: TRBJ2-3; d_call: TRBD2; v_call: TRBV9; clone_size: .; cdr3_nt: TGTGCCAGCAGCGTAGGCACTAGCGGGAGAAGCACAGATACGCAGTATTTT; cdr3_aa: CASSVGTSGRSTDTQYF
j_call: TRBJ2-2; d_call: .; v_call: TRBV2; clone_size: .; cdr3_nt: TGTGCCAGCCGAGGGGGAAAGAACACCGGGGAGCTGTTTTTT; cdr3_aa: CASRGGKNTGELFF
j_call: TRBJ2-1; d_call: .; v_call: TRBV6-5; clone_size: .; cdr3_nt: TGTGCCAGCAGTCTAGACTCCAGCTCCTACAATGAGCAGTTCTTC; cdr3_aa: CASSLDSSSYNEQFF
j_call: TRBJ2-7; d_call: .; v_call: TRBV6-6; clone_size: .; cdr3_nt: TGTGCCAGCAGGGATCTCTACGAGCAGTACTTC; cdr3_aa: CASRDLYEQYF
j_call: TRBJ1-4; d_call: .; v_call: TRBV5-4; clone_size: once; cdr3_nt: TGTGCCAGCAGCACCCAGGGTGGTGAAAAACTGTTTTTT; cdr3_aa: CASSTQGGEKLFF
j_call: TRBJ2-5; d_call: .; v_call: TRBV5-4; clone_size: .; cdr3_nt: TGTGCCAGCAGCTCGGAGTGGGAAGAGACCCAGTACTTC; cdr3_aa: CASSSEWEETQYF
j_call: TRBJ2-2; d_call: .; v_call: TRBV10-1; clone_size: .; cdr3_nt: TGCGCCAGCAGTCCAGACTGGGACACCGGGGAGCTGTTTTTT; cdr3_aa: CASSPDWDTGELFF
j_call: TRBJ2-7; d_call: TRBD2; v_call: TRBV7-9; clone_size: few; cdr3_nt: TGTGCCAGCAGCTCGGGACTAGCGGGAGTTCGCGAGCAGTACTTC; cdr3_aa: CASSSGLAGVREQYF
j_call: TRBJ1-3; d_call: .; v_call: TRBV2; clone_size: .; cdr3_nt: TGTGCCAGCAGTCAGGAGCCAACGGGAAACACCATATATTTT; cdr3_aa: CASSQEPTGNTIYF
j_call: TRBJ1-5; d_call: TRBD1; v_call: TRBV6-6; clone_size: .; cdr3_nt: TGTGCCAGCACCCAGGGGGGAAGGGAAAATCAGCCCCAGCATTTT; cdr3_aa: CASTQGGRENQPQHF
j_call: TRBJ2-3; d_call: .; v_call: TRBV5-1; clone_size: .; cdr3_nt: TGCGCCAGCTCACCAAACGGGGGAAGCACAGATACGCAGTATTTT; cdr3_aa: CASSPNGGSTDTQYF
j_call: TRBJ1-5; d_call: .; v_call: TRBV5-8; clone_size: .; cdr3_nt: TGTGCCAGCAGCTTACGTAGCAATCAGCCCCAGCATTTT; cdr3_aa: CASSLRSNQPQHF
j_call: TRBJ2-1; d_call: .; v_call: TRBV7-8; clone_size: .; cdr3_nt: TGTGCCAGCAGCTTAGCGGGCCTCTCGTTGGAGCAGTTCTTC; cdr3_aa: CASSLAGLSLEQFF
j_call: TRBJ1-1; d_call: .; v_call: TRBV4-2; clone_size: once; cdr3_nt: TGTGCCAGCAGCCAAGGATGGTTGACAAATGGGAACACTGAAGCTTTCTTT; cdr3_aa: CASSQGWLTNGNTEAFF
j_call: TRBJ1-6; d_call: .; v_call: TRBV29-1; clone_size: .; cdr3_nt: TGCAGCGCCGTTCTCCCACCCCTCCACTTT; cdr3_aa: CSAVLPPLHF
j_call: TRBJ2-5; d_call: TRBD2; v_call: TRBV6-5; clone_size: .; cdr3_nt: TGTGCCAGCAGTTACGGGACTAGCGGGACCCAGTACTTC; cdr3_aa: CASSYGTSGTQYF
j_call: TRBJ1-6; d_call: TRBD1; v_call: TRBV2; clone_size: .; cdr3_nt: TGTGCCAGCAGCTATTTCCGGGACAGGGTATTCGATTCACCCCTCCACTTT; cdr3_aa: CASSYFRDRVFDSPLHF
j_call: TRBJ2-1; d_call: TRBD2; v_call: TRBV7-6; clone_size: .; cdr3_nt: TGTGCCAGCAGCCAACTAGCGGCGAACAATGAGCAGTTCTTC; cdr3_aa: CASSQLAANNEQFF
j_call: TRBJ1-2; d_call: .; v_call: TRBV10-2; clone_size: .; cdr3_nt: TGCGCCAGCAGTGAGGGAGGGAACTATGGCTACACCTTC; cdr3_aa: CASSEGGNYGYTF